Below, 19 T cell receptor beta chains from the same sample are listed, as sequenced in a study of blood T cell repertoires in COVID-19. The data were produced by immunoSEQ multiplex PCR, yet TCRdb's version contains in-frame clones alone and is incomplete. The table lists roughly 280,000 clones, 70% to 90% of them singletons. The sequenced material came from peripheral blood. These TCRs come from a woman aged 70-85 years with acute or convalescent COVID-19.

The CDR3 region is CASSRRPGGVNYGYTF. The CDR3 coding sequence is TGTGCCAGCAGCCGGAGACCCGGGGGGGTGAACTATGGCTACACCTTC. The chain is built from TRBV3-1 (or the pseudogene TRBV3-2) and TRBJ1-2; D might be TRBD1 (5 bases). The CDR3 sequence is 16 residues long. Per germline, CDR1 LGHDT and CDR2 YNNKEL (reference sequence). The V and J ends lost 4 bases and 2 bases respectively, with 17 bases between them.

The V call is TRBV3-1 (or the pseudogene TRBV3-2), the J call TRBJ2-3; 11 positions match TRBD2. Germline V lookup: CDR1 LGHDT, CDR2 YNNKEL (reference sequence). CDR3 length equals 16 residues. J was trimmed by 8 bases and V by 1 base; bases with no gene match: 8. The CDR3 protein is CASSQVPSTSGGTQYF. CDR3 in DNA: TGTGCCAGCAGCCAAGTGCCCTCCACTAGCGGGGGTACGCAGTATTTT.

The rearrangement links TRBV11-1 to TRBJ2-1, with no clear D. The germline CDR1 and CDR2 sequences are SGHAT and FQDESV (reference sequence). Trimming left V 5 bases short and J 0 bases short, with 14 bases between. The CDR3 contains 16 residues. CDR3: CASSTMWPSSYNEQFF. DNA of the CDR3: TGTGCCAGCAGCACCATGTGGCCTAGCTCCTACAATGAGCAGTTCTTC.

CDR3 DNA: TGTGCCACCAGCAGAGATACGGGAGGCCGGGACACCATATATTTT. Protein product: CATSRDTGGRDTIYF. The V and J genes are TRBV15 and TRBJ1-3; D is unclear. Germline CDR1 is LNHNV and CDR2 is YYDKDF (reference sequence). The V gene lost 0 bases and the J gene lost 8 bases, with 14 bases spanning the gap. The CDR3 sequence is 15 residues long.

The J gene is TRBJ2-1, the V gene TRBV7-2; 9 nucleotides align to TRBD2. The CDR3 is made up of 15 amino acids. V lost 1 base and J lost 8; bases outside the gene matches: 6. From germline, CDR1 is SGHTA and CDR2 FQGNSA. CDR3 in amino acids: CASSLVSGGWDEQFF. CDR3 bases: TGTGCCAGCAGCTTAGTTAGCGGGGGTTGGGATGAGCAGTTCTTC.

The chain employs TRBV3-1 (or the pseudogene TRBV3-2) and TRBJ1-6, with 9 positions matching TRBD1. J was trimmed by 7 bases and V by 4 bases; bases with no gene match: 2. The CDR3 consists of 14 residues. Germline values: CDR1 LGHDT, CDR2 YNNKEL (reference sequence). The CDR3 DNA sequence: TGTGCCAGCAGCCGACAGGGGGGGAATTCACCCCTCCACTTT. Translation: CASSRQGGNSPLHF.

The rearrangement uses TRBV5-4 and TRBJ1-1; 9 bases fit TRBD1. V dropped 2 bases and J dropped 4; count of bases not matched to a gene: 3. The CDR3 spans 14 residues. Germline V gives CDR1 SGHNT, CDR2 YYREEE (reference sequence). CDR3 nucleotide sequence: TGTGCCAGCAGCTTACAGGGGGCAGGCACTGAAGCTTTCTTT. It encodes CASSLQGAGTEAFF.

The chain recombines TRBV27 with TRBJ2-7, with D tentatively TRBD2 (5 bases). CDR3 length: 12 residues. The ends were cut back, 8 bases at V and 6 bases at J, with 14 bases in the middle. Germline V gene data show CDR1 as MNHEY and CDR2 as SMNVEV (reference sequence). CDR3 sequence (DNA): TGTGCCAGCGGCGAGGAGCGGACCGAGCAGTACTTC. Translating it yields CASGEERTEQYF.

V and J are TRBV27 and TRBJ1-1, with TRBD1 matching over 11 bases. The V gene's germline CDR1 is MNHEY and CDR2 SMNVEV (reference sequence). V lost 5 bases, J lost 11 bases, and 10 bases stayed unmatched. This CDR3 has 14 residues. The CDR3 region has the DNA TGTGCCAGCAGTCCTCGGACAGGGGGCGGGCGCGCTTTCTTT. As protein: CASSPRTGGGRAFF.

The chain has TRBV10-3 and TRBJ2-7, with D possibly TRBD2 on 6 matching bases. The CDR3 totals 15 residues. V was pared by 3 bases and J by 3 bases, with 15 bases between. CDR1 is ENHRY, CDR2 SYGVKD, per germline. In DNA form, the CDR3 reads TGTGCCATCAGTGACCGGGGCGCGGGGAACTACGAGCAGTACTTC. Protein sequence: CAISDRGAGNYEQYF.

The rearrangement uses TRBV7-2 and TRBJ2-3, with 9 bases identical to TRBD1. Germline assignment: CDR1 SGHTA and CDR2 FQGNSA. The trim removed 1 base at V and 5 bases at J, leaving 7 bases unmatched. CDR3 length: 16 amino acids. In DNA, the CDR3 is TGTGCCAGCAGCTTAGGGGGACAGGGCATAAAAGATACGCAGTATTTT. This sequence encodes CASSLGGQGIKDTQYF.

Of note for this clone: This sample also contains other DNA sequences that code for the same CDR3. The rearrangement joins TRBV5-1 to TRBJ1-1, with TRBD1 as a possible D gene (6 bases). V shed 2 bases and J shed 4 bases, with 9 bases lying between them. Per germline, CDR1 SGHRS and CDR2 YFSETQ. The CDR3 has 13 amino acids. The CDR3 reads CASSLQGSTEAFF. Written as DNA, the CDR3 is TGCGCCAGCAGCTTACAGGGTTCCACTGAAGCTTTCTTT.

This chain connects TRBV12-3 or TRBV12-4 to TRBJ1-6; D gene ambiguous. V lost 2 bases to trimming and J lost 10 bases, with 6 bases between them. This CDR3 is 12 amino acids long. In DNA, the CDR3 is TGTGCCAGCAGTTTAAATTTATCACCCCTCCACTTT. Translated: CASSLNLSPLHF.

This clone was seen more than once but under ten times. V gene TRBV2 combines with J gene TRBJ2-5, with 9 nucleotides matching TRBD1. V was clipped by 7 bases and J by 3 bases; unmatched bases: 6. There are 14 residues in the CDR3. Germline-derived CDR1 and CDR2 are SNHLY and FYNNEI. This CDR3 reads CASTPGTGKETQYF. CDR3 nucleotide sequence: TGTGCCAGCACACCCGGGACAGGGAAAGAGACCCAGTACTTC.

As for this clone: At one end, the junction sequence differs from germline, possibly due to a read error. This chain links TRBV19 with TRBJ1-5, with 7 bases fitting TRBD1. Germline assignment: CDR1 LNHDA and CDR2 SQIVND (reference sequence). The CDR3 runs 18 residues. CDR3 sequence: CASSIGGVSTGLNQPQHF. The CDR3 DNA reads TGTGCCAGTAGTATTGGCGGGGTGTCGACAGGGTTAAATCAACCCCAGCATTTT.

The chain joins TRBV12-3 or TRBV12-4 to TRBJ1-2; D remains ambiguous. V was pared by 6 bases and J by 6 bases, with 11 bases between. The CDR3 is 12 amino acids. The CDR3 DNA follows: TGTGCCAGCAGCCTCGGCGAGGATGGCTACACCTTC. Protein sequence: CASSLGEDGYTF.

The rearrangement uses TRBV29-1 and TRBJ2-1; no reliable D call. CDR1 is SQVTM, CDR2 ANQGSEA, per germline. V was cut by 4 bases and J by 4 bases, with 11 bases left in between. The CDR3 has 13 amino acids. CDR3 DNA: TGCAGCGTTGCCGTGCAGACTTACAATGAGCAGTTCTTC. It codes for CSVAVQTYNEQFF.

In this sample, this clone turned up a few times. V usage is TRBV10-3 and J usage is TRBJ2-2; possible D gene TRBD1, 6 bases. Deletions cut 10 bases from V and 1 base from J, with 19 bases between. CDR1 is ENHRY, CDR2 SYGVKD, per germline. The CDR3 totals 16 residues. This CDR3 reads CASQQGTGRNTGELFF. In DNA form, the CDR3 reads TGTGCCAGCCAACAGGGTACGGGGCGGAACACCGGGGAGCTGTTTTTT.

The gene calls are TRBV6-2 or TRBV6-3 and TRBJ1-1, with D possibly being TRBD1 (6 bases). The CDR3 has 12 residues. V shed 6 bases and J shed 8 bases, with 13 bases lying between them. Per the germline V gene, CDR1 is MNHEY and CDR2 is SVGEGT. The CDR3 loop is CASSRGRPEAFF. In DNA, the CDR3 is TGTGCCAGCAGCAGGGGAAGGCCGGAAGCTTTCTTT.